The 25 T cell receptor beta chains reported below all come from one sample, sequenced in a study of tumor and adjacent non-tumor tissue in lung cancer. This sample's RNA came from whole unsorted tissue. A modified ARM-PCR protocol with three rounds of nested PCR amplified TCRbeta. TCRdb independently ran MiXCR on the multiplex PCR reads; one entry per CDR3 protein. The sample includes around 210,000 distinct CDR3 sequences, about two thirds seen only once; the top ten take almost 25%. Sequencing was carried out using lung tumor tissue. The receptors were gathered from a man in his fifties or sixties with non-small cell lung cancer.

In the case of this clonotype: The junction does not match germline at one end; this may be a read error. This sequence joins TRBV4-2 and TRBJ1-2; 9 nucleotides align to TRBD1. Germline-derived CDR1 and CDR2 are LGHNA and YNFKEQ. The CDR3 covers 15 residues. The CDR3 is CDSSQVQGANYGYIF. In DNA form, the CDR3 reads TGTGACAGCAGCCAAGTACAGGGGGCTAACTATGGCTACATCTTC.

In the case of this clonotype: One end of the junction does not line up with germline, which may come from a read error. The J gene is TRBJ1-1, the V gene TRBV11-2; D remains unclear. The CDR3 covers 13 residues. Germline V gene data show CDR1 as SGHAT and CDR2 as FQNNGV. CDR3 bases: TGTCCCAGCAGCCTAAAGCGAAACACTGAAGCTTTCTTT. The encoded protein is CPSSLKRNTEAFF.

There are many counts of this clonotype. The rearrangement links TRBV6-6 to TRBJ2-1; 9 nucleotides align to TRBD2. With 5 bases clipped from V and 4 bases from J, the junction kept 9 bases outside the gene matches. The CDR3 spans 16 residues. Germline-derived CDR1 and CDR2 are MNHNY and SVGAGI (reference sequence). DNA of the CDR3: TGTGCCAGCAGTGCAATTAGCGGGAGTGTTTACAATGAGCAGTTCTTC. It specifies CASSAISGSVYNEQFF.

V gene TRBV6-5 combines with J gene TRBJ2-2; 10 bases map to TRBD2. The J segment lost 5 bases and the V segment lost 4 bases, leaving 10 bases of the junction unmatched. This CDR3 is 17 amino acids long. Germline assignment: CDR1 MNHEY and CDR2 SVGAGI. CDR3 region: CASSSPPGLALTGELFF. CDR3 bases: TGTGCCAGCAGTTCGCCGCCGGGACTAGCGCTGACCGGGGAGCTGTTTTTT.

A note on this clonotype: At one end, the junction sequence differs from germline, possibly due to a read error. The chain joins TRBV20-1 to TRBJ1-6; D call uncertain. CDR1 is DFQATT and CDR2 is SNEGSKA in the germline V gene (reference sequence). The CDR3 length is 13 residues. CDR3 in amino acids: CSARCTYNSLLHF. In nucleotides, the CDR3 is TGCAGTGCTAGATGCACCTATAATTCACTCCTCCACTTT.

V usage is TRBV12-3 or TRBV12-4 and J usage is TRBJ1-1; 7 bases fit TRBD1. The trim removed 6 bases at V and 2 bases at J, leaving 9 bases unmatched. The CDR3 length is 15 residues. The CDR3 DNA sequence: TGTGCCAGCAGCCGGGAACAGGGGATAAACACTGAAGCTTTCTTT. This codes for CASSREQGINTEAFF.

The V call is TRBV20-1, the J call TRBJ2-7, with 8 bases aligning to TRBD2. The CDR3 extends over 16 amino acids. J was trimmed by 2 bases and V by 0 bases; bases with no gene match: 9. The germline V gene encodes CDR1 DFQATT and CDR2 SNEGSKA (reference sequence). The CDR3 DNA reads as TGCAGTGCTAGAGACTCGAGTAGCGGGAACACCTACGAGCAGTACTTC. It codes for CSARDSSSGNTYEQYF.

Remarks on this clonotype: One end of the junction does not line up with germline, which may come from a read error. The CDR3 protein is CASCKARLETQYF. CDR3 in DNA: TGTGCCAGCTGCAAAGCGAGGCTTGAGACCCAGTACTTC. V usage is TRBV4-1 and J usage is TRBJ2-5; D unclear. Per the germline V gene, CDR1 is MGHRA and CDR2 is YSYEKL. The CDR3 is 13 amino acids.

The chain combines TRBV7-2 with TRBJ2-5, with 10 bases lining up with TRBD2. V gave up 6 bases and J gave up 5 bases; unmatched junction bases: 9. Germline V lookup: CDR1 SGHTA, CDR2 FQGNSA. CDR3 length: 15 residues. The CDR3 nucleotides read TGTGCCAGCAGTGAAAGCGGGGGGGCCGGTGAGACCCAGTACTTC. Its protein product is CASSESGGAGETQYF.

This clonotype has a count of ten or more. The gene calls are TRBV4-2 and TRBJ1-2, with a weak D call TRBD1 (6 bases). The CDR3 runs to 15 residues. CDR1 is LGHNA, CDR2 YNFKEQ, per germline. V lost 0 bases and J 4 bases, leaving 12 bases between the germline ends. The CDR3 spells CASSQDKGGTYGYTF. In DNA, the CDR3 is TGTGCCAGCAGCCAAGATAAGGGGGGCACCTATGGCTACACCTTC.

The chain combines TRBV12-3 or TRBV12-4 with TRBJ1-3, with TRBD1 identical over 7 bases. This CDR3 is built from 15 residues. V lost 7 bases and J lost 2; bases outside the gene matches: 8. CDR3 DNA: TGTGCCAGCATGCGACAGGGAAAGGCTGGAAACACCATATATTTT. Translation gives CASMRQGKAGNTIYF.

V and J are TRBV7-8 and TRBJ2-2; D may be TRBD1 (5 bases). This CDR3 has 14 residues. Germline V lookup: CDR1 SGHVS, CDR2 FQNEAQ. V was trimmed by 3 bases and J by 7 bases, leaving 12 bases between them. In DNA, the CDR3 is TGTGCCAGCAGCTTGGACACCTGGGGCGGGGAGCTGTTTTTT. This encodes CASSLDTWGGELFF.

Details on this clonotype: A much more abundant neighbour one base away suggests this may be a read error. J is TRBJ1-5 and V is TRBV6-5; tentatively, D is TRBD1 (6 bases). The length of the CDR3 is 14 residues. Germline V gene lookup returns CDR1 MNHEY and CDR2 SVGAGI. Trimming took off 4 bases at V and 3 bases at J, with 10 bases between the two ends. For the CDR3, the DNA is TGTGCCAGCAGTTCTGGGGGGCTCAATCAGCCCCAGCATTTT. It yields the protein CASSSGGLNQPQHF.

With respect to this clonotype: Sequence at one end of the junction differs from germline and may be a read error. The J gene is TRBJ2-7, the V gene TRBV4-3, with D unresolved. From germline, CDR1 is LGHNA and CDR2 YSLEER. The CDR3 covers 14 residues. The CDR3 reads CASSQEAGPYGQYF. DNA for the CDR3: TGCGCCAGCAGCCAAGAGGCAGGTCCCTACGGGCAGTACTTC.

This chain links TRBV30 with TRBJ2-7; D is possibly TRBD1 (6 bases). The CDR3 length is 17 residues. V was cut by 0 bases and J by 6 bases, with 24 bases left in between. Germline V gene sequence: CDR1 GTSNPN, CDR2 SVGIG (reference sequence). The chain's CDR3 is CAWSVQGSLTFPLEQYF. The CDR3 coding sequence is TGTGCCTGGAGTGTACAGGGATCTCTAACCTTCCCTCTCGAGCAGTACTTC.

This chain joins TRBV12-3 or TRBV12-4 and TRBJ1-2; D remains ambiguous. The CDR3 consists of 13 residues. Trimming pared 7 bases from V and 5 bases from J, leaving 14 bases between. The CDR3 loop is CASKLSTAYGYTF. The CDR3 DNA is TGTGCCAGCAAGCTGTCGACGGCATATGGCTACACCTTC.

CDR3 residues: CASSENLGTGGGGYGYTF. The CDR3, as DNA: TGTGCCAGCAGTGAAAACCTGGGGACAGGAGGTGGGGGCTATGGCTACACCTTC. V usage is TRBV2 and J usage is TRBJ1-2, with 8 bases that match TRBD1. The germline CDR1 and CDR2 sequences are SNHLY and FYNNEI. V shed 2 bases, J shed 4 bases, and the junction held 15 bases outside the gene matches. The CDR3 spans 18 residues.

The chain is built from TRBV29-1 and TRBJ2-3; TRBD1 aligns across 7 bases. Unmatched junction bases numbered 10, after V lost 7 bases and J lost 3 bases. Germline assignment: CDR1 SQVTM and CDR2 ANQGSEA. The CDR3 sequence is 14 residues long. CDR3 in amino acids: CSARDSVETDTQYF. The CDR3 DNA sequence: TGCAGCGCCCGGGACAGTGTAGAGACAGATACGCAGTATTTT.

The rearrangement uses TRBV4-3 and TRBJ1-1; possibly TRBD1 for D (5 bases). The CDR3 is 14 residues long. CDR1 LGHNA and CDR2 YSLEER come from the germline V gene. The V gene lost 3 bases and the J gene lost 4 bases, with 12 bases spanning the gap. The CDR3 sequence: CASSHTGDTTEAFF. CDR3 nucleotide sequence: TGCGCCAGCAGCCATACGGGGGATACCACTGAAGCTTTCTTT.

With regard to this clonotype: Just one base apart from a much larger clone, this may be a read error. The chain uses TRBV29-1 and TRBJ1-2; D gene uncertain. CDR1 and CDR2 (germline): SQVTM, ANQGSEA. The CDR3 length is 11 residues. Deletions cut 8 bases from V and 6 bases from J, with 13 bases between. The CDR3 sequence: CSLWEINGYTF. The CDR3 nucleotides are TGCAGCCTATGGGAAATAAATGGCTACACCTTC.

The rearrangement joins TRBV6-2 or TRBV6-3 to TRBJ2-1; TRBD2 aligns across 13 bases. CDR3 length: 19 amino acids. Germline assignment: CDR1 MNHEY and CDR2 SVGEGT. The V and J ends lost 5 bases and 2 bases, in that order; junction bases with no gene match: 12. CDR3 amino acids: CASSTRTSGGTHTYNEQFF. The DNA of the CDR3 is TGTGCCAGCAGTACCCGGACTAGCGGGGGAACCCACACCTACAATGAGCAGTTCTTC.

In its sample, this clonotype was seen a few times. The chain is built from TRBV29-1 and TRBJ1-2; D ambiguous. The CDR3 covers 11 residues. The V gene's germline CDR1 is SQVTM and CDR2 ANQGSEA. The V and J ends lost 4 bases and 8 bases respectively, with 11 bases between them. CDR3 DNA: TGCAGCGTTGTGGCAGGACGGGGCTACACCTTC. Amino acids: CSVVAGRGYTF.

A word on this clonotype: This is likely a read error, given that the CDR3 carries no conserved phenylalanine or tryptophan at its end. The V call is TRBV20-1, the J call TRBJ2-3; either TRBD1 or TRBD2 may supply D (5 bases each). CDR3 size: 15 residues. The V end lost 0 bases, the J end lost 1 base, and 11 bases lay between the germline ends. CDR1 DFQATT and CDR2 SNEGSKA come from the germline V gene (reference sequence). As DNA, the CDR3 is TGCAGTGCTAGAGATGTGGGGGTGGGCACAGATACGCAGTATTTG. It codes for CSARDVGVGTDTQYL.

The CDR3 nucleotides are TGTGCCTGGAGTGTTGGACAGCCGGGGACTGAAGCTTTCTTT. Its protein product is CAWSVGQPGTEAFF. The V call is TRBV30, the J call TRBJ1-1, with D maybe TRBD1 (6 bases). The CDR3 consists of 14 residues. Germline-derived CDR1 and CDR2 are GTSNPN and SVGIG (reference sequence). The V and J ends lost 0 bases and 5 bases respectively, with 13 bases between them.

Notes on this clonotype: This may come from a read error, since a much larger clone is one base off. The rearrangement uses TRBV5-1 and TRBJ2-7, with a weak D call TRBD1 (5 bases). CDR1 SGHRS and CDR2 YFSETQ come from the germline V gene. The CDR3 extends over 13 amino acids. The CDR3 here is CASILVVGAEQYF. Here the CDR3 DNA reads TGCGCCAGCATCTTGGTCGTTGGGGCAGAGCAGTACTTC.